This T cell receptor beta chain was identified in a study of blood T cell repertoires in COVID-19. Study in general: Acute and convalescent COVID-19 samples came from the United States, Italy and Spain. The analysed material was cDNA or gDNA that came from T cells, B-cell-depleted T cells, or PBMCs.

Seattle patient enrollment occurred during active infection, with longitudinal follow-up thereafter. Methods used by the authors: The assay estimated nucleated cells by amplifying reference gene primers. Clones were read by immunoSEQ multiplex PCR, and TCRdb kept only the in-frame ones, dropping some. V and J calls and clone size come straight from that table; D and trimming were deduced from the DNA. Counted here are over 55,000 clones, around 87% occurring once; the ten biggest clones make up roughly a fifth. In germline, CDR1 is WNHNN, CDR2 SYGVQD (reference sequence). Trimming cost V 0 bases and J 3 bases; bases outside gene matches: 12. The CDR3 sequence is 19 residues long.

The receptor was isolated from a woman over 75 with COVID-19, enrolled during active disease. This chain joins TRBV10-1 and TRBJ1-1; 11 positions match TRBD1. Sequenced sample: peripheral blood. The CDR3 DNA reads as TGCGCCAGCAGTGAGTCTATGAGCCCCGGGACAGGGGGAGACACTGAAGCTTTCTTT. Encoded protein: CASSESMSPGTGGDTEAFF.